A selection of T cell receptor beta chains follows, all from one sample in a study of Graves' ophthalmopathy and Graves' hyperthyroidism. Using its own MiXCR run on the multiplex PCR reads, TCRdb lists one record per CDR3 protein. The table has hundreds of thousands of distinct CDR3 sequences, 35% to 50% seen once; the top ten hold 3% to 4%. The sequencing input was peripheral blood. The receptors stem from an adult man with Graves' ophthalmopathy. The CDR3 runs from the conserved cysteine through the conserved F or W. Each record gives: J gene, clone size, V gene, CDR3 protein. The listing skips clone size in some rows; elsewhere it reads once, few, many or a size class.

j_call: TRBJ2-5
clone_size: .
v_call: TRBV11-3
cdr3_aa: CASSRGWGQTQYF

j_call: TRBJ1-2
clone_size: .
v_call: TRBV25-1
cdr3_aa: CASSLHGSYGYTF

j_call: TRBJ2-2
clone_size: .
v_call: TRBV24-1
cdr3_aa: CATSEPPTFLTVGELFF

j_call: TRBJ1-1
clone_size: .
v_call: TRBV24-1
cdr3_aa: CATRDETGGTEAFF

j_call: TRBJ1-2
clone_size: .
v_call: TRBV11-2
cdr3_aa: CASSWTGYGLFAGNTF

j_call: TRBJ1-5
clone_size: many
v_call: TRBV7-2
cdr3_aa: CASSAAGVSNQPQHF

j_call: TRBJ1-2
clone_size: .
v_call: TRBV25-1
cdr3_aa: CASSEPHTGGYGYTF

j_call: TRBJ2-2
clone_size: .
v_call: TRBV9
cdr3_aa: CASSPRQWNTGELFF

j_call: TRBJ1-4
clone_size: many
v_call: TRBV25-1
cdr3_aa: CASSDWQGYEKLFF

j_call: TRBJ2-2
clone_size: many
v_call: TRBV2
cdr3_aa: CASSLQGVGNTGELFF

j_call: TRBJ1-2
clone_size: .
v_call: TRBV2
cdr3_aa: CASSEEGGYGYTF

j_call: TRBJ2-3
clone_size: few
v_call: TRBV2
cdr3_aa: CAGRLGGTDTQYF

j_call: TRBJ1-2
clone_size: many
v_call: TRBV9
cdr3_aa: CASSPGDSGSGYTF

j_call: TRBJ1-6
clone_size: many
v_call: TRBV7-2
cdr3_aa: CASSLEVASNSPLHF

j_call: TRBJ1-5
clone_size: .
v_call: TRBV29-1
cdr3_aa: CSAEGQGDRQPQHF

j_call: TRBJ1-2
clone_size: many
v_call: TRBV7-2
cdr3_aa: CASSFMQNYGYTF

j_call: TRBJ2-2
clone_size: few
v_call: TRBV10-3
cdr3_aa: CAISGTGELFF

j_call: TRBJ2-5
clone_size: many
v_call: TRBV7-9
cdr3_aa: CASRHLRRERETQYF